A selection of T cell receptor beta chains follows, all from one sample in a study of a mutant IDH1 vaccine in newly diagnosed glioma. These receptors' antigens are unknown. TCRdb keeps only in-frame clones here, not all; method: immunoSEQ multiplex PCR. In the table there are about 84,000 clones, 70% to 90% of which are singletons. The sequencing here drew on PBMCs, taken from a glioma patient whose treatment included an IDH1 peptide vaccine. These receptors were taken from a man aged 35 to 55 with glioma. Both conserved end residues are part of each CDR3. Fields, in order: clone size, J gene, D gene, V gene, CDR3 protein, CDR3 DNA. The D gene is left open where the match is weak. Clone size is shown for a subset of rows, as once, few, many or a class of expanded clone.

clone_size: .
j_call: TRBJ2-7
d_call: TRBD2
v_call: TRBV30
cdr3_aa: CAWNGGRAYEQYF
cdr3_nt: TGTGCCTGGAACGGCGGGAGGGCTTACGAGCAGTACTTC

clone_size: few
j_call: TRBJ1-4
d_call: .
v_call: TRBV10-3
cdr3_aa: CAIRNRFNEKLFF
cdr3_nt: TGTGCCATCAGGAACAGATTTAATGAAAAACTGTTTTTT

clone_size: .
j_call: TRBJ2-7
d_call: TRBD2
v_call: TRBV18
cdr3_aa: CASSRTLAEVYEQYF
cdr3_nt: TGTGCCAGCTCGCGCACCCTAGCGGAGGTCTACGAGCAGTACTTC

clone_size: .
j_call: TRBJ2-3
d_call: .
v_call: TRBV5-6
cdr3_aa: CASRLARSAGTQYF
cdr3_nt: TGTGCCAGCAGGCTTGCGAGATCCGCGGGTACGCAGTATTTT

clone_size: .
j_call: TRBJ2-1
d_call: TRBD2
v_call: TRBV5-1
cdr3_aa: CASRRLAGGDNEQFF
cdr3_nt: TGCGCCAGCCGCCGCCTAGCGGGAGGAGACAATGAGCAGTTCTTC

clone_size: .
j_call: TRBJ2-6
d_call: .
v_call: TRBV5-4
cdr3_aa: CASSPTGRANVLTF
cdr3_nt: TGTGCCAGCAGCCCTACGGGACGGGCCAACGTCCTGACTTTC

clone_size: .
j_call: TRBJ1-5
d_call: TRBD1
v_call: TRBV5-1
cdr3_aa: CASSSKPGGDQPQHF
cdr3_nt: TGCGCCAGCAGCTCGAAGCCAGGGGGGGATCAGCCCCAGCATTTT

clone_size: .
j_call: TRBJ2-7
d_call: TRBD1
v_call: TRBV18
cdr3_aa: CASSIAGQGYEQYF
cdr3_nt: TGTGCCAGCTCAATTGCGGGACAGGGGTACGAGCAGTACTTC

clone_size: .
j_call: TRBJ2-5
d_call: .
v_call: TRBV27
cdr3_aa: CASSLRQGGETQYF
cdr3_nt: TGTGCCAGCAGTCTAAGACAGGGAGGGGAGACCCAGTACTTC

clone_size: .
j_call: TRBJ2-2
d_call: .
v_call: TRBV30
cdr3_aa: CAWSRLTNTGELFF
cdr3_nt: TGTGCCTGGAGTAGGCTTACGAACACCGGGGAGCTGTTTTTT

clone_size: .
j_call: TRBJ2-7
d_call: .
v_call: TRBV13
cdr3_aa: CASSFSGRGPSYEQYF
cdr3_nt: TGTGCCAGCAGCTTCTCCGGGAGGGGGCCTTCCTACGAGCAGTACTTC

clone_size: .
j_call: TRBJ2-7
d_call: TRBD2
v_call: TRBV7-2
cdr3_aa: CASSSGGAYEQYF
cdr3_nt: TGTGCCAGCAGCTCCGGGGGGGCCTACGAGCAGTACTTC

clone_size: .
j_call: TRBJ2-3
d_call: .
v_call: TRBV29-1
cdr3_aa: CSVDRTGTDTQYF
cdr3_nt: TGCAGCGTTGATCGGACGGGCACAGATACGCAGTATTTT

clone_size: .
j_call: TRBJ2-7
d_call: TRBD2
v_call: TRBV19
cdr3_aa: CASSPASSGISYEQYF
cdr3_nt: TGTGCCAGTAGCCCCGCTTCTAGCGGGATCTCGTACGAGCAGTACTTC

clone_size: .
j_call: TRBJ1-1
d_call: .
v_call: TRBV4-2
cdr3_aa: CASSQDPRSQLYTEAFF
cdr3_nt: TGTGCCAGCAGCCAAGATCCTCGGAGTCAGCTCTACACTGAGGCTTTCTTT

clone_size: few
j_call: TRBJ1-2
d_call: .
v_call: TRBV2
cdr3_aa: CASKSDLNGYTF
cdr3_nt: TGTGCCAGCAAATCGGACCTCAATGGCTACACCTTC

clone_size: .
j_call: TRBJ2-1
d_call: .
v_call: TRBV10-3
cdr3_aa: CAISVRGSMNEQFF
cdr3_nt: TGTGCCATCAGTGTTCGCGGGTCAATGAATGAGCAGTTCTTC

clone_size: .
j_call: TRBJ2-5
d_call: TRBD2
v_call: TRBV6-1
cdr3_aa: CAISEPGLAVQETQYF
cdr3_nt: TGTGCCATCAGTGAGCCGGGACTAGCGGTTCAAGAGACCCAGTACTTC

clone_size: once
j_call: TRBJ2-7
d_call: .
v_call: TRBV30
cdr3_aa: CAWSVLGTEQYF
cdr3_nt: TGTGCCTGGAGTGTACTGGGTACGGAGCAGTACTTC

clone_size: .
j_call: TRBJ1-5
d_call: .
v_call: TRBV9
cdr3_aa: CASSVGPDQPQHF
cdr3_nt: TGTGCCAGCAGCGTAGGGCCGGATCAGCCCCAGCATTTT

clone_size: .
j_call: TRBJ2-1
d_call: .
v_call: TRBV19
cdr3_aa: CASRRGSYNEQFF
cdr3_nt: TGTGCCAGCCGGAGGGGCTCCTACAATGAGCAGTTCTTC

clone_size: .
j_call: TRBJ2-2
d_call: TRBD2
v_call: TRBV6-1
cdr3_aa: CASNVREGLAGELFF
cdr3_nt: TGTGCCAGCAACGTGCGGGAGGGCCTGGCCGGGGAGCTGTTTTTT

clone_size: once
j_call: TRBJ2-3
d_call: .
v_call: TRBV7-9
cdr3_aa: CASSSGRRGLQDTQYF
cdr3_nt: TGTGCCAGCAGCTCCGGGAGACGGGGACTTCAAGATACGCAGTATTTT

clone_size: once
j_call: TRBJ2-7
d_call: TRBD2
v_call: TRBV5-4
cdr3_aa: CASNPGHVGGRRDEQYF
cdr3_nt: TGTGCCAGCAACCCCGGTCATGTCGGCGGGAGAAGAGACGAGCAGTACTTC

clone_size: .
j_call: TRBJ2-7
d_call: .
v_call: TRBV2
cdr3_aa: CASSDTGFQQYF
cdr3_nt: TGTGCCAGCAGTGACACAGGGTTTCAGCAGTACTTC

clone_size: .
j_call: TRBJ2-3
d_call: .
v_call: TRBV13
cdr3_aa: CASSSIRERANTDTQYF
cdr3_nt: TGTGCCAGCAGCTCGATTCGGGAGCGGGCCAATACAGATACGCAGTATTTT

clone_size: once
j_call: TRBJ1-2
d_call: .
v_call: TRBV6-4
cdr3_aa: CASQTSSQAGYGYTF
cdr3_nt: TGTGCCAGCCAGACCTCCTCACAGGCAGGCTATGGCTACACCTTC

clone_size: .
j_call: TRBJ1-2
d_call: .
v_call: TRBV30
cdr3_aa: CAWSRERKDYGYTF
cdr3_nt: TGTGCCTGGAGTCGGGAAAGAAAAGACTATGGCTACACCTTC

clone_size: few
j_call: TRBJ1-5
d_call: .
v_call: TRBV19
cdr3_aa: CASSIARQYNQPQHF
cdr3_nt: TGTGCCAGTAGTATTGCCCGACAGTACAATCAGCCCCAGCATTTT

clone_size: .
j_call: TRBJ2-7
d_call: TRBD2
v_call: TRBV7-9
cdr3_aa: CASSLATLSRGEMEQYF
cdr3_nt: TGTGCCAGCAGCTTAGCGACTTTATCACGGGGGGAAATGGAGCAGTACTTC

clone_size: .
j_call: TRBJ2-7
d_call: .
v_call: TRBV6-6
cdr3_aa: CASSTGSAVPEQYF
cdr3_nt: TGTGCCAGCAGTACCGGGAGTGCGGTCCCCGAGCAGTACTTC

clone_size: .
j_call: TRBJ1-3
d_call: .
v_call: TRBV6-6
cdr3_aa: CASNQPSSGNTIYF
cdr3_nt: TGTGCCAGCAACCAGCCAAGCTCTGGAAACACCATATATTTT

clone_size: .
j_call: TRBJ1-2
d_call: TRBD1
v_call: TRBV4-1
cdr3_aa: CASSQTGGSGYTF
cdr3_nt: TGCGCCAGCAGCCAGACAGGGGGCTCTGGCTACACCTTC

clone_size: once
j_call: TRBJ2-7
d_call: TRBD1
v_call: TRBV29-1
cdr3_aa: CSVEGGRGPYEQYF
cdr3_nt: TGCAGCGTTGAAGGAGGCAGGGGGCCATACGAGCAGTACTTC

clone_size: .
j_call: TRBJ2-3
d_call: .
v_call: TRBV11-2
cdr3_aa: CASSLDLSGRDTQYF
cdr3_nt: TGTGCCAGCAGCTTAGATCTATCAGGTCGTGATACGCAGTATTTT

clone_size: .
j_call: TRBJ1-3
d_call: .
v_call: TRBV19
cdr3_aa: CASMSSRSSGNTIYF
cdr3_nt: TGTGCCAGTATGAGTAGCCGGAGCTCTGGAAACACCATATATTTT

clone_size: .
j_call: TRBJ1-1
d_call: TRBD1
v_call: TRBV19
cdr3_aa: CASSRTGGAGTEAFF
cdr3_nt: TGTGCCAGTAGTAGAACAGGGGGCGCGGGGACTGAAGCTTTCTTT

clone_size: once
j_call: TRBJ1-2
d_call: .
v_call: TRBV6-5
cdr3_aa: CASSYSRGTGYTF
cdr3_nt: TGTGCCAGCAGTTACTCGAGGGGGACGGGTTACACCTTC

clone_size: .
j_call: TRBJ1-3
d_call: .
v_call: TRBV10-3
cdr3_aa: CAIRPRQARSGNTIYF
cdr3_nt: TGTGCCATCAGGCCTAGACAGGCCCGCTCTGGAAACACCATATATTTT

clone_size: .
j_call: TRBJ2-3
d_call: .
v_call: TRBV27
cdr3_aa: CASRGHPGPQGAQYF
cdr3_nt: TGTGCCAGCAGGGGACACCCGGGCCCCCAAGGGGCGCAGTATTTT

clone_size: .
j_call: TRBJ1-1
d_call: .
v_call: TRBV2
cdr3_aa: CASGVWVGLNTEAFF
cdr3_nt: TGTGCCAGCGGCGTTTGGGTAGGGCTGAACACTGAAGCTTTCTTT

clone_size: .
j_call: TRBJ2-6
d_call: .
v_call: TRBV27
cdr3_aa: CASTRGAGANVLTF
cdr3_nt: TGTGCCAGCACCAGGGGGGCTGGGGCCAACGTCCTGACTTTC

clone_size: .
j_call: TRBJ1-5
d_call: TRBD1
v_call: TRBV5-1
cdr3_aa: CASSLVPGTGNNQPQHF
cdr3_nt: TGCGCCAGCAGCTTGGTTCCGGGGACAGGGAACAATCAGCCCCAGCATTTT

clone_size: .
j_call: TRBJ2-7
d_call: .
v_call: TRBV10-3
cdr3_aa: CAISEDGGLSYEQYF
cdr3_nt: TGTGCCATCAGTGAGGATGGCGGTCTCTCCTACGAGCAGTACTTC

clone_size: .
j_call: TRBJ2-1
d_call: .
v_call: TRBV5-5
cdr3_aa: CATEAGVNNEQFF
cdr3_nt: TGTGCCACCGAGGCCGGGGTAAACAATGAGCAGTTCTTC

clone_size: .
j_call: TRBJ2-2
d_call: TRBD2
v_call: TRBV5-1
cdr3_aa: CASLAGGVTGELFF
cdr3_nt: TGCGCCAGCCTAGCGGGAGGGGTCACCGGGGAGCTGTTTTTT

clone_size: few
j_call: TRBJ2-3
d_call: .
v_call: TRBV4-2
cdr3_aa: CASSQDGAGASTDTQYF
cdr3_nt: TGTGCCAGCAGCCAAGATGGGGCGGGTGCTAGCACAGATACGCAGTATTTT

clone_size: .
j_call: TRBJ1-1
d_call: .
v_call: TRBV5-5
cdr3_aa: CASSLEVATEAFF
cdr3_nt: TGTGCCAGCAGCTTGGAAGTGGCAACTGAAGCTTTCTTT

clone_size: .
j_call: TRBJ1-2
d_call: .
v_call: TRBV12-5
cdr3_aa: CASGLARLSNYGYTF
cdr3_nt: TGTGCTAGTGGTTTGGCCCGGTTATCTAACTATGGCTACACCTTC

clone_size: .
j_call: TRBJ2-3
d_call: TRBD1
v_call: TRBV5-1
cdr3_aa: CASSQDRAAPDTQYF
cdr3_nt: TGCGCCAGCAGCCAGGACAGGGCTGCACCAGATACGCAGTATTTT

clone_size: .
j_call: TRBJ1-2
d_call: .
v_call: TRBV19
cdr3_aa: CASTPDPWGDYGYTF
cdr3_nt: TGTGCCAGTACTCCCGACCCTTGGGGGGACTATGGCTACACCTTC

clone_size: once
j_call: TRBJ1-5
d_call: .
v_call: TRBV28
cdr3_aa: CASRPPGLVSNQPQHF
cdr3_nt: TGTGCCAGCAGACCCCCCGGACTGGTTAGCAATCAGCCCCAGCATTTT

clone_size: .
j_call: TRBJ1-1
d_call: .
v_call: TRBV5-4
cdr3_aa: CASSLWPEGSEAFF
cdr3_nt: TGTGCCAGCAGCTTGTGGCCGGAAGGATCTGAAGCTTTCTTT

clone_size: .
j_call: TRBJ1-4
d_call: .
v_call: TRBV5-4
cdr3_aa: CASSLRPDEKLFF
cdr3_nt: TGTGCCAGCAGTCTCCGACCCGATGAAAAACTGTTTTTT